The entry that follows covers one TCR beta chain sequence. In the original processing: Amplification of reference gene primers was used by the study to estimate nucleated cell counts. Measured with immunoSEQ multiplex PCR; TCRdb has only the in-frame clones, and not every one. The DNA was the basis for D and trimming; V, J and clone size are from that table. The data hold about 240,000 clones, with roughly 86% observed a single time. Germline CDR1 SGHKS, CDR2 YYEKEE (reference sequence). This CDR3 has 13 residues. V trimming: 2 bases; J trimming: 5 bases; junction bases outside the gene matches: 4. The data derive from a study of blood T cell repertoires in COVID-19. Study details: COVID-19 samples collected from the United States, Italy and Spain covered acute and convalescent phases. T cells, B-cell-depleted T cells, or PBMCs supplied cDNA or gDNA.

The chain carries TRBV5-5 and TRBJ2-7, with TRBD1 identical over 7 bases. This receptor was obtained from a woman in her 70s with active or convalescent COVID-19. The specimen sequenced was peripheral blood. The CDR3 DNA reads TGTGCCAGCAGCTTAGGGACAGTCCACGAGCAGTACTTC. This translates into CASSLGTVHEQYF.